The 10 T cell receptor beta chains in this list originate from one sample, sequenced in a study of T cell responses to AZD1222 COVID-19 vaccine. Method: immunoSEQ multiplex PCR; TCRdb's copy keeps in-frame clones and lacks some. The sample lists 87,000 or so clones, 90% occurring once. The specimen comprised peripheral blood, sampled on day 0 of AZD1222 vaccination. These receptors were obtained from an adult in good health.

CDR3: CASSPPYLGNEQFF. The CDR3 DNA follows: TGTGCCAGCTCACCACCGTACCTAGGCAATGAGCAGTTCTTC. V and J are TRBV18 and TRBJ2-1; D gene ambiguous. The CDR3 consists of 14 residues. Trimming shortened V by 0 bases and J by 6 bases, and 9 bases separated the two germline ends. Germline values: CDR1 KGHSH, CDR2 LQKENI.

The chain couples TRBV15 to TRBJ1-4, with unresolved D. Per germline, CDR1 LNHNV and CDR2 YYDKDF (reference sequence). This CDR3 comprises 13 residues. V was cut by 0 bases and J by 8 bases, with 7 bases left in between. The CDR3 loop reads CATSRDLTEKLFF. The CDR3 coding sequence is TGTGCCACCAGCAGAGATTTAACCGAAAAACTGTTTTTT.

The V call is TRBV4-1, the J call TRBJ1-2, with 10 bases that match TRBD1. Germline trimming cut 1 base from V and 12 bases from J; bases unmatched to any gene: 8. The CDR3 extends over 14 amino acids. Per the germline V gene, CDR1 is MGHRA and CDR2 is YSYEKL. CDR3 protein: CASSQGPGQGSDTF. For the CDR3, the DNA is TGCGCCAGCAGCCAAGGTCCGGGACAGGGGAGCGACACCTTC.

The rearrangement joins TRBV27 to TRBJ1-6, with TRBD1 matching over 9 bases. J gave up 9 bases and V 7 bases, and 7 bases lay outside the gene matches. Germline-derived CDR1 and CDR2 are MNHEY and SMNVEV (reference sequence). The length of the CDR3 is 14 residues. The CDR3 loop is CASTPGTGPSPLHF. CDR3 coding DNA: TGTGCCAGCACCCCCGGGACAGGGCCTTCACCCCTCCACTTT.

The genes are TRBV19 and TRBJ2-7; tentatively, D is TRBD1 or TRBD2 (6 bases each). The CDR3 loop spans 13 amino acids. Trimming pared 5 bases from V and 1 base from J, leaving 9 bases between. Germline CDR1 LNHDA, CDR2 SQIVND (reference sequence). The CDR3 nucleotides are TGTGCCAGTAGTGGGGGGCCGTCCTACGAGCAGTACTTC. Its protein is CASSGGPSYEQYF.

The V and J genes are TRBV5-1 and TRBJ1-1; D gene unclear. The length of the CDR3 is 13 residues. V lost 0 bases and J lost 4, with 7 bases in between. CDR1 is SGHRS, CDR2 YFSETQ, per germline. CDR3: CASSLGQSTEAFF. In DNA form, the CDR3 reads TGCGCCAGCAGCTTGGGGCAGAGCACTGAAGCTTTCTTT.

The chain recombines TRBV11-2 with TRBJ2-7; 7 bases line up with TRBD1. From germline, CDR1 is SGHAT and CDR2 FQNNGV. The CDR3 is made up of 13 amino acids. With 5 bases clipped from V and 3 bases from J, the junction kept 4 bases outside the gene matches. CDR3 in DNA: TGTGCCAGCAGCCCCGGGACAGTCTACGAGCAGTACTTC. Amino acid sequence: CASSPGTVYEQYF.

V and J are TRBV6-1 and TRBJ1-1, with D unresolved. The V gene's germline CDR1 is MNHNS and CDR2 SASEGT. The CDR3 length is 16 residues. V was trimmed by 0 bases and J by 3 bases, leaving 14 bases between them. CDR3 in DNA: TGTGCCAGCAGTGAAGCGCTTCAGGTGAGGTACACTGAAGCTTTCTTT. This encodes CASSEALQVRYTEAFF.

The rearrangement uses TRBV11-2 and TRBJ2-1; the D call may be TRBD1 or TRBD2 (6 bases each). CDR1 SGHAT and CDR2 FQNNGV come from the germline V gene. Trimming took 4 bases from V and 8 from J, leaving 15 bases between them. The CDR3 extends over 14 amino acids. The CDR3 sequence: CASSSNGGLDEQFF. CDR3 DNA: TGTGCCAGCAGCTCGAACGGGGGCTTGGATGAGCAGTTCTTC.

The gene calls are TRBV7-9 and TRBJ1-5; D gene uncertain. Trimming left V 5 bases short and J 0 bases short, with 8 bases between. This CDR3 is 14 amino acids long. Germline V gene lookup returns CDR1 SEHNR and CDR2 FQNEAQ (reference sequence). The CDR3 coding sequence is TGTGCCAGCAGCCATGGGTCTAGCAATCAGCCCCAGCATTTT. As protein: CASSHGSSNQPQHF. Drawing the rest from reference TRBV7-9 and TRBJ1-5, the complete variable domain is DTGVSQNPRHKITKRGQNVTFRCDPISEHNRLYWYRQTLGQGPEFLTYFQNEAQLEKSRLLSDRFSAERPKGSFSTLEIQRTEQGDSAMYLCASSHGSSNQPQHFGDGTRLSIL.